These 9 T cell receptor beta chains were all obtained from the same sample, sequenced in a study of CD8 T cells in ankylosing spondylitis. Study-wide points: Among TCR beta sequences, a motif of several highly homologous variants appeared characteristic of ankylosing spondylitis blood.

TCRdb reanalysed the 5' RACE reads using MiXCR and keeps one entry per CDR3 protein. The sample lists about 750,000 distinct CDR3 sequences, under 20% occurring once. For these TCRs, the target antigens are not known. The sequencing sample was made of blood, either unsorted or a sorted T cell fraction (not recorded which). These receptors all stem from a male donor with ankylosing spondylitis.

This chain links TRBV27 with TRBJ2-7; 7 bases agree with TRBD1. The CDR3 spans 15 residues. V lost 7 bases, J lost 3 bases, and 12 bases stayed unmatched. Germline CDR1 MNHEY, CDR2 SMNVEV (reference sequence). The CDR3 loop reads CASIAFRDRSYEQYF. As DNA, the CDR3 is TGTGCCAGCATCGCTTTTCGGGACAGAAGCTACGAGCAGTACTTC.

This clonotype was found a few times. The chain employs TRBV5-1 and TRBJ1-1; 11 nucleotides match TRBD1. The CDR3 is 14 residues long. V lost 4 bases, J lost 6 bases, and 5 bases stayed unmatched. Germline V gene sequence: CDR1 SGHRS, CDR2 YFSETQ. Written as DNA, the CDR3 is TGCGCCAGCAGCCGAGGACAGGGGGCAGCTGAAGCTTTCTTT. This translates into CASSRGQGAAEAFF.

Many counts were recorded for this clonotype. The gene calls are TRBV9 and TRBJ2-5; the D call may be TRBD1 or TRBD2 (5 bases each). V was pared by 1 base and J by 1 base, with 11 bases between. This CDR3 comprises 15 residues. CDR1 SGDLS and CDR2 YYNGEE come from the germline V gene. For the CDR3, the DNA is TGTGCCAGCAGCGTATGGGGGTACGTCCAAGAGACCCAGTACTTC. This codes for CASSVWGYVQETQYF. The full variable domain, completed using reference TRBV9 and TRBJ2-5, is DSGVTQTPKHLITATGQRVTLRCSPRSGDLSVYWYQQSLDQGLQFLIQYYNGEERAKGNILERFSAQQFPDLHSELNLSSLELGDSALYFCASSVWGYVQETQYFGPGTRLLVL.

J is TRBJ2-7 and V is TRBV9; 9 bases fit TRBD1. From germline, CDR1 is SGDLS and CDR2 YYNGEE. V shed 2 bases and J 4 bases; nucleotides not matched to a gene: 7. The CDR3 spans 15 residues. As DNA, the CDR3 is TGTGCCAGCAGCGTCTCCGGGACAGGGAATTACGAGCAGTACTTC. Its protein is CASSVSGTGNYEQYF.

The chain combines TRBV5-1 with TRBJ2-6; tentatively, D is TRBD2 (5 bases). V was shortened by 3 bases and J by 1 base, with 8 bases between the two germline ends. This CDR3 has 15 amino acids. Germline V lookup: CDR1 SGHRS, CDR2 YFSETQ. The CDR3 sequence is CASSSEVSGANVLTF. CDR3 coding DNA: TGCGCCAGCAGCTCGGAGGTATCTGGGGCCAACGTCCTGACTTTC.

The chain combines TRBV10-3 with TRBJ2-7; D might be TRBD2 (6 bases). Germline V lookup: CDR1 ENHRY, CDR2 SYGVKD. The CDR3 is made up of 14 amino acids. The ends were cut back, 9 bases at V and 6 bases at J, with 21 bases in the middle. The DNA of the CDR3 is TGTGCCATAAGAGATAACCCCGAGGGAGGCGAGCAGTACTTC. Its protein is CAIRDNPEGGEQYF.

This clonotype was observed a handful of times. The J gene is TRBJ2-7, the V gene TRBV29-1, with 9 bases identical to TRBD2. Germline V gene sequence: CDR1 SQVTM, CDR2 ANQGSEA. The CDR3 totals 13 residues. V lost 5 bases and J lost 3; bases outside the gene matches: 5. In DNA, the CDR3 is TGCAGCGTTATAGCGGGAGCAGGCTACGAGCAGTACTTC. It codes for CSVIAGAGYEQYF.

V usage is TRBV12-3 or TRBV12-4 and J usage is TRBJ2-1, with 9 bases that match TRBD1. V shed 6 bases and J 4 bases; nucleotides not matched to a gene: 7. CDR3 length: 15 amino acids. CDR3 nucleotide sequence: TGTGCCAGCAGGGAAGGGACAGGGATTTACAATGAGCAGTTCTTC. Protein sequence: CASREGTGIYNEQFF.

The rearrangement uses TRBV10-3 and TRBJ1-2; weak D call: TRBD1 (5 bases). This CDR3 spans 15 amino acids. In germline, CDR1 is ENHRY, CDR2 SYGVKD. V lost 3 bases to trimming and J lost 4 bases, with 15 bases between them. DNA for the CDR3: TGTGCCATCAGTGACGGGACTATGTCTCTCTATGGCTACACCTTC. It specifies CAISDGTMSLYGYTF.